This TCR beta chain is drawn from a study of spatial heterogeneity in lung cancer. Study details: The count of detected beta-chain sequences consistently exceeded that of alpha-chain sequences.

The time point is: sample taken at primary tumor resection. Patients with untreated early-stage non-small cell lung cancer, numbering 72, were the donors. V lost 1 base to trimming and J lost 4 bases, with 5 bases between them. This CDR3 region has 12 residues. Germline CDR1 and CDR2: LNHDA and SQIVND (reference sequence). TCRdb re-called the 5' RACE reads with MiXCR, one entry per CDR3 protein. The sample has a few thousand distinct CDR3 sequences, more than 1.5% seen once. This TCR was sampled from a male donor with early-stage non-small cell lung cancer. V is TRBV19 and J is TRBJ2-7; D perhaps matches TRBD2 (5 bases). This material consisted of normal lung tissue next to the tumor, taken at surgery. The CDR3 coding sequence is TGTGCCAGTAGTATAGGCGGGTACGAGCAGTACTTC. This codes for CASSIGGYEQYF.